This T cell receptor (beta chain) was captured by sequencing in a study of breast tumors, draining lymph nodes, adjacent tissues. Findings of the study overall: The data were judged consistent with most tumor T cells coming from lymph node and expanding in tumor. Data only fit, rather than demonstrated, lymph node origin of most tumor T cells. Compared with lymph nodes, tumors were less diverse; compared with nontumor tissue, more.

Samples came from axillary lymph nodes draining the breast cancer. TCRdb passed the multiplex PCR reads through MiXCR, listing each CDR3 protein once. The table includes over 150,000 distinct CDR3 sequences, 25% to 40% detected once. About this clonotype: Its antigen is as yet unknown.

V lost 2 bases and J 5 bases, leaving 14 bases between the germline ends. CDR1 SGHRS and CDR2 YFSETQ come from the germline V gene. The CDR3 totals 16 residues. The sample taken for sequencing was axillary lymph node tissue. This TCR was recovered from a female donor with breast cancer. Some clones in this sample may be carry-over from other donors' samples. V gene TRBV5-1 combines with J gene TRBJ1-6; possible D gene TRBD1, 6 bases. The CDR3 DNA follows: TGCGCCAGCAGCTTTAGTAGGGACACCAATAATTCACCCCTCCACTTT. Amino acids: CASSFSRDTNNSPLHF.